The clone carrying this T cell receptor (beta chain) was counted once. This sample is drawn from a study of radiation and T cells in renal cell carcinoma. CDR1 is SNHLY and CDR2 is FYNNEI in the germline V gene. With V trimmed by 3 bases and J by 6 bases, 7 bases remained unmatched. CDR3 length: 15 amino acids. The data were produced by immunoSEQ multiplex PCR, yet TCRdb's version contains in-frame clones alone and is incomplete. The top ten hold roughly 13% of the sample, which has roughly 140,000 clones, approximately 88% seen once. The sample's time point: blood 2 weeks post-SBRT. The treatment was: 15 Gy SBRT to primary tumor, nephrectomy 4 weeks later.

V is TRBV2 and J is TRBJ2-1, with 8 nucleotides matching TRBD1. The TCR comes from a woman between 45 and 65 years old with renal cell carcinoma. The sample in question was blood, obtained from a patient whose treatment included radiotherapy and nephrectomy. The DNA for the CDR3 is TGTGCCAGCAGTGAGGGGGCAGGGGGCGGCAATGAGCAGTTCTTC. Its translation: CASSEGAGGGNEQFF.